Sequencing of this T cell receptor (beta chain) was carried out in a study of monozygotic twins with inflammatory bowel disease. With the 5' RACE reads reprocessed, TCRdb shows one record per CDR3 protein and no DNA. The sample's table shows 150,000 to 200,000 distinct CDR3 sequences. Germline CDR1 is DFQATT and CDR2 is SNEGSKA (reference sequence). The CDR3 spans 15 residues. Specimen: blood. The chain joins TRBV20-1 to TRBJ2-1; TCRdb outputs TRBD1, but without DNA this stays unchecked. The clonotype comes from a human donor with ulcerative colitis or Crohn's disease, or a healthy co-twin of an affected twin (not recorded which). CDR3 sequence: CSASRTGGFYNEQFF.